The present T cell receptor beta chain was sequenced within a study of shared clonotypes between healthy human individuals. Measured with immunoSEQ multiplex PCR; TCRdb has only the in-frame clones, and not every one. The sample holds roughly 2.2 million clones, 80% to 95% seen once. Germline CDR1 and CDR2: SGHRS and YFSETQ. The CDR3 length is 15 residues. Trimming stripped 0 bases from V and 7 bases from J, with 14 bases between. The receptor was derived from a man in his late teens or twenties in good health. Some clones in this sample may be carry-over from other donors' samples. Sequenced input: naive CD4+ T cells from PBMCs. Described subset: CD45RA+ positively selected. The chain links TRBV5-1 to TRBJ2-1; D call uncertain. CDR3 in amino acids: CASSLDPQLGNEQFF. In DNA form, the CDR3 reads TGCGCCAGCAGCTTGGATCCCCAGCTTGGGAATGAGCAGTTCTTC.